This T cell receptor (beta chain) was captured in a study of shared clonotypes between healthy human individuals (dated by TCRdb to about 2020). The study in broad terms: The cohort comprised a couple of women and a few men aged 18 to 49 years. To estimate repertoire size and how much clonotype sharing occurs between individuals, the study deeply sequenced the blood TCR repertoires of roughly 5 healthy adults. To increase sequencing depth and limit assay-specific biases, TCR repertoire library preparation and sequencing were carried out by different laboratories using diverse techniques. Each donor's leukapheresis produced roughly between roughly 0.85 and 9.5 billion PBMCs.

This clone was seen at least ten times. Its antigen specificity is not known. Within one base of it there is no much larger clone, and no base qualities were kept. Other nucleotide sequences in the sample specify the same CDR3. Using the deep immunoSEQ assay, TCR CDR3 regions were amplified from genomic DNA by multiplex PCR. Extracted genomic DNA from each cell subset was distributed evenly across all wells of several immunoSEQ 96-well plates, and each plate was treated as a replicate. For unsorted PBMC, around 0.3 ug genomic DNA, equal to 30,000 or so T cell genomes, was loaded into each replicate PCR. Ten immunoSEQ deep assay plates were used to sequence the unsorted PBMC genomic DNA. Purified libraries were quantified with a Qubit 3.0 fluorometer, sized on a Bioanalyzer 2100, and re-quantified with the KAPA Library Quantification kit. Every immunoSEQ 96-well plate was sequenced on a dedicated single-read 150-cycle Illumina NextSeq 550 flow cell. On the authors' methods: The immunoSEQ output contained only junctional sequences without quality scores, so filtering could not match that applied to full-length reads. To assign V/J genes and CDR3, sequences were annotated against IMGT germline references using PyIR, a Python wrapper for IgBLAST v1.9. Reads were removed for weak V/J assignments (E-value above 1e-6), missing CDR3, stop codons, out-of-frame junctions, or ambiguous translated residues. V3J clonotypes were defined as sequences sharing the same inferred V gene, J gene, and CDR3 amino acid sequence. Percentage overlap between repertoires was calculated by dividing the number of shared unique clonotypes by the size of the smaller repertoire. Three approaches were used to assess repertoire richness: RTK rarefaction, the Chao1 estimator, and Recon v2.1 estimates of unobserved clonotypes. As stored in TCRdb, this immuneACCESS dataset retains in-frame rearrangements with V and J assigned. A fraction of the clones does not appear; measured against another copy, unresolved V genes explain less than half of the discrepancy, and the remainder lacks a known reason. V, J and clone size reflect that table, while D and trimming were determined from the DNA. The sample yields about 490,000 clones; roughly 80% were counted once. The top ten clonotypes cover roughly 13% of the sample.

The donors were healthy, HIV-negative adults who had no recently reported acute infections or vaccinations. Only Caucasian adults living in Nashville, Tennessee, USA were represented among the donors. For unsorted samples, roughly 91 million PBMCs were counted, and genomic DNA was extracted using the QIAamp DNA Blood Mini kit. After blood collection by leukapheresis, PBMCs were isolated using Ficoll-Histopaque density gradient centrifugation and then cryopreserved in the vapor phase of liquid nitrogen. The CDR3, from cysteine to phenylalanine, totals 15 residues. Left in the record is the CDR3 DNA by itself, 45 bases read in frame from the first base. Looking up the germline V gene (reference sequence) yields CDR1 LNHDA and CDR2 SQIVND. Between the V and J ends, shortened by 11 bases and 1 base respectively, the junction contains 18 bases. Study-wide conclusions, independent of this receptor: Sampling was limited to blood, and TCR repertoires in tissue likely differ from TCR repertoires in blood. The genetic and exposure-history diversity represented was limited by the small number of donors. Pairwise subsampling indicated that sequencing depth was expected to affect the degree of clonotype sharing among donors.

Recombination joined TRBV19 with TRBJ1-5; TRBD1 is possibly the D segment (6 matching bases). This clonotype was sampled from a woman in her thirties or forties in good health. Some clones in this sample may be carry-over from other donors' samples. The source material was PBMCs. The DNA reads as follows: TGTGCCCGAACGAGGACAGTTGAGAGCAATCAGCCCCAGCATTTT. Translated, it reads CARTRTVESNQPQHF.